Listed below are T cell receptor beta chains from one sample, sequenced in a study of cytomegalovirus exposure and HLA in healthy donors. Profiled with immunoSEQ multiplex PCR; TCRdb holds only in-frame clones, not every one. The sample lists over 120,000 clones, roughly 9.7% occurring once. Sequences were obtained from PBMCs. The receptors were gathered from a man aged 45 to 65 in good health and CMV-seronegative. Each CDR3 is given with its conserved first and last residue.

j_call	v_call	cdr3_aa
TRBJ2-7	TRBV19	CASKERVGEGYEQYF
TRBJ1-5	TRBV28	CASSVNRGAQPQHF
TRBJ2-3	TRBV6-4	CASSEEAGGPTDTQYF
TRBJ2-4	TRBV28	CASKLAGGNIQYF
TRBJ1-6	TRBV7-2	CASSPARNNSPLHF
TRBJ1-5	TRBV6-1	CASSELWGQGLSNQPQHF
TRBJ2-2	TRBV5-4	CASSSGTGVPGELFF
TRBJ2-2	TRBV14	CASSPANDRGHTGELFF
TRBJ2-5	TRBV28	CASRLKGPAVETQYF
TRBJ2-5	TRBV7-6	CASSSWAPSGSSMDEETQYF